One and the same sample provided the 16 T cell receptor beta chains below, sequenced in a study of cytomegalovirus exposure and HLA in healthy donors. Primers for the PCR totalled 60 Vbeta and 13 Jbeta. TCRdb keeps only in-frame clones here, not all; method: immunoSEQ multiplex PCR. This table holds approximately 210,000 clones, around 83% found once. The sequenced sample consisted of PBMCs. The receptors were gathered from a woman between 35 and 50 years old in good health and CMV-seronegative.

The rearrangement joins TRBV15 to TRBJ2-3; TRBD2 agrees at 13 bases. V lost 3 bases and J lost 6; bases outside the gene matches: 3. Germline V CDR1 and CDR2: LNHNV, YYDKDF (reference sequence). This CDR3 spans 15 amino acids. The CDR3 here is CATSSRTSGSDTQYF. The CDR3 DNA is TGTGCCACCAGCAGTAGGACTAGCGGGAGTGATACGCAGTATTTT. The full variable domain, in which reference TRBV15 and TRBJ2-3 provide the parts outside the CDR3, is DAMVIQNPRYQVTQFGKPVTLSCSQTLNHNVMYWYQQKSSQAPKLLFHYYDKDFNNEADTPDNFQSRRPNTSFCFLDIRSPGLGDTAMYLCATSSRTSGSDTQYFGPGTRLTVL.

The chain has TRBV27 and TRBJ1-6, with TRBD1 matching 11 bases. Germline trimming cut 2 bases from V and 9 bases from J; bases unmatched to any gene: 3. Looked up from germline, CDR1 is MNHEY and CDR2 is SMNVEV (reference sequence). The CDR3 spans 15 residues. The CDR3 nucleotides read TGTGCCAGCAGTTTAGTGGGACAGGGGGTTTCACCCCTCCACTTT. It encodes CASSLVGQGVSPLHF.

CDR3 region: CASSEGGGNTIYF. DNA of the CDR3: TGTGCCAGCAGTGAGGGGGGTGGAAACACCATATATTTT. The chain is built from TRBV6-1 and TRBJ1-3; D is possibly TRBD1 (5 bases). The V end lost 3 bases, the J end lost 3 bases, and 6 bases lay between the germline ends. The CDR3 extends over 13 amino acids. CDR1 is MNHNS and CDR2 is SASEGT in the germline V gene.

The chain links TRBV13 to TRBJ2-3; D might be TRBD2 (7 bases). In germline, CDR1 is PRHDT, CDR2 FYEKMQ (reference sequence). The length of the CDR3 is 15 residues. V lost 6 bases to trimming and J lost 4 bases, with 17 bases between them. Here the CDR3 reads CASSSGGAESDTQYF. For the CDR3, the DNA is TGTGCCAGCAGTTCGGGGGGCGCCGAATCAGATACGCAGTATTTT.

There are a few counts of this clone. This chain uses TRBV7-9 with TRBJ2-5, with TRBD2 identical over 10 bases. The CDR3 sequence is 15 residues long. V shed 5 bases, J shed 4 bases, and the junction held 7 bases outside the gene matches. Germline V gene data show CDR1 as SEHNR and CDR2 as FQNEAQ (reference sequence). The DNA for the CDR3 is TGTGCCAGCAGCCCTAGCGGGAGAAGGGGAGAGACCCAGTACTTC. Translating gives CASSPSGRRGETQYF.

The gene calls are TRBV28 and TRBJ1-2, with TRBD1 matching over 12 bases. CDR1 and CDR2 (germline): MDHEN, SYDVKM. The CDR3 length is 15 residues. V dropped 5 bases and J dropped 8; count of bases not matched to a gene: 9. The CDR3 nucleotides read TGTGCCAGCAGTGTACCGGGACAGGGGGCCGGCGGCTACACCTTC. This sequence encodes CASSVPGQGAGGYTF.

In the case of this clone: Here the CDR3 omits its conserved ending phenylalanine or tryptophan, so a read error is the likely source. The chain combines TRBV19 with TRBJ2-7, with a weak D call TRBD1 (5 bases). CDR1 is LNHDA and CDR2 is SQIVND in the germline V gene (reference sequence). Trimming cost V 3 bases and J 2 bases, with 11 bases left between them. The CDR3 has 14 amino acids. DNA of the CDR3: TGTGCCAGTAGTATCAGGCAGGGTACCTACGAGCAGTACCTC. Translated: CASSIRQGTYEQYL.

This rearrangement joins TRBV19 to TRBJ2-2, with 9 bases identical to TRBD1. This CDR3 has 15 residues. Germline V gene lookup returns CDR1 LNHDA and CDR2 SQIVND (reference sequence). J gave up 4 bases and V 4 bases, and 4 bases lay outside the gene matches. The CDR3 spells CASSTTGGSTGELFF. CDR3 DNA: TGTGCCAGTAGTACGACAGGGGGTTCCACCGGGGAGCTGTTTTTT.

The gene calls are TRBV7-2 and TRBJ2-5; 11 positions agree with TRBD2. Trimming removed 1 base from V and 0 bases from J; junction bases left unmatched: 4. CDR3 size: 17 residues. Germline-derived CDR1 and CDR2 are SGHTA and FQGNSA. This chain's CDR3 is CASSLVAGGAHQETQYF. CDR3 DNA sequence: TGTGCCAGCAGCTTAGTAGCGGGGGGGGCCCACCAAGAGACCCAGTACTTC.

The rearrangement links TRBV6-1 to TRBJ2-2, with 8 bases matching TRBD1. Germline CDR1 and CDR2: MNHNS and SASEGT. This CDR3 comprises 14 residues. Trimming cost V 11 bases and J 3 bases; bases outside gene matches: 8. CDR3 residues: CAASTGADTGELFF. Here the CDR3 DNA reads TGTGCCGCATCGACAGGGGCGGACACCGGGGAGCTGTTTTTT.

V and J are TRBV10-3 and TRBJ2-7, with a tentative D call TRBD2 (6 bases). The CDR3 sequence is 14 residues long. Germline V gene data show CDR1 as ENHRY and CDR2 as SYGVKD. V was pared by 10 bases and J by 2 bases, with 18 bases between. CDR3 sequence: CATVRDGSAYEQYV. The CDR3 region has the DNA TGTGCCACAGTTCGTGACGGGAGTGCCTACGAGCAGTACGTC.

The chain uses TRBV10-3 and TRBJ2-1, with 12 bases identical to TRBD2. The CDR3 loop spans 15 amino acids. The V and J ends lost 4 bases and 8 bases, in that order; junction bases with no gene match: 6. Germline CDR1 and CDR2: ENHRY and SYGVKD. The CDR3 DNA is TGTGCCATCAGTGCTGCGACTAGCGGGAGTGATGAGCAGTTCTTC. This gives the protein CAISAATSGSDEQFF.

The genes are TRBV10-3 and TRBJ2-1, with D maybe TRBD1 (6 bases). The germline CDR1 and CDR2 sequences are ENHRY and SYGVKD. V lost 5 bases to trimming and J lost 0 bases, with 14 bases between them. This CDR3 spans 16 amino acids. For the CDR3, the DNA is TGTGCCATCAGTACACCGGACAGAGACTCCTACAATGAGCAGTTCTTC. This translates into CAISTPDRDSYNEQFF.

This chain connects TRBV27 to TRBJ1-1, with D tentatively TRBD1 (5 bases). This CDR3 spans 16 amino acids. The V end lost 3 bases, the J end lost 2 bases, and 16 bases lay between the germline ends. Per germline, CDR1 MNHEY and CDR2 SMNVEV (reference sequence). CDR3 DNA: TGTGCCAGCAGTTTTGGGCGGGGCTTTGGAAACACTGAAGCTTTCTTT. As protein: CASSFGRGFGNTEAFF.

The rearrangement uses TRBV14 and TRBJ1-4; 7 bases line up with TRBD1. J lost 8 bases, V lost 2 bases, and 5 bases had no gene match. CDR1 is SGHDN, CDR2 FVKESK, per germline. The CDR3 spans 14 residues. CDR3 region: CASSQLGQAEKLFF. The CDR3 nucleotides read TGTGCCAGCAGCCAACTAGGACAGGCAGAAAAACTGTTTTTT.

The CDR3 nucleotides read TGTGCCAGCAGCTTCCAAGCGGGACCCGGCAATGAGCAGTTCTTC. Its translation: CASSFQAGPGNEQFF. The rearrangement uses TRBV11-3 and TRBJ2-1, with TRBD2 matching over 7 bases. J was trimmed by 6 bases and V by 3 bases; bases with no gene match: 8. The CDR3 is 15 amino acids. Germline V gene data show CDR1 as SGHNT and CDR2 as YENEEA.